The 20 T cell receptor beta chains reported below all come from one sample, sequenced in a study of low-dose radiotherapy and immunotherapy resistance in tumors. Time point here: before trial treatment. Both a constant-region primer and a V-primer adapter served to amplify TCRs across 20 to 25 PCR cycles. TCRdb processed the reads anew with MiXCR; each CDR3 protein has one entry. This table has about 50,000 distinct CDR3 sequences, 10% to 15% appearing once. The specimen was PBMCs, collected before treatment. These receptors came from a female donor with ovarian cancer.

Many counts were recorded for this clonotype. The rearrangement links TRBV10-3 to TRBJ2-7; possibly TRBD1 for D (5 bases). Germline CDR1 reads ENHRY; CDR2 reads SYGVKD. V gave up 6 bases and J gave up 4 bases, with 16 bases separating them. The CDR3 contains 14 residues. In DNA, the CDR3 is TGTGCCATCAGACCGCCAGGGATGGGGTACGAGCAGTACTTC. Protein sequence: CAIRPPGMGYEQYF.

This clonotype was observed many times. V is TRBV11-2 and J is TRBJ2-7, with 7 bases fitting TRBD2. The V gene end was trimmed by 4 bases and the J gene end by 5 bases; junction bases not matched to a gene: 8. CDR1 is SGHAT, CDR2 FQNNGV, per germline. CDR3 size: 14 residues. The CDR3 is CASSSPSAGDEQYF. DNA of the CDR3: TGTGCCAGCAGCTCCCCGTCTGCGGGAGACGAGCAGTACTTC.

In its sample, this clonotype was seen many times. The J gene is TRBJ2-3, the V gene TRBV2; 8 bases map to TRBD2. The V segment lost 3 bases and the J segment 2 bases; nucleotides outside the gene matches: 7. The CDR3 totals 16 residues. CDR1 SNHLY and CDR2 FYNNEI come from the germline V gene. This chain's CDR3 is CASSEFSGIPTDTQYF. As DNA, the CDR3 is TGTGCCAGCAGTGAGTTTAGCGGGATCCCCACAGATACGCAGTATTTT.

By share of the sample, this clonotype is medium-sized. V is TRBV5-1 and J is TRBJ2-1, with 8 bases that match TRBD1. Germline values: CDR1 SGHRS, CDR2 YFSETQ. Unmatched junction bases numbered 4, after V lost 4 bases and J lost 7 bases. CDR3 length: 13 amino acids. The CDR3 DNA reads TGCGCCAGCAGCCCCACAGGGGGGAATGAGCAGTTCTTC. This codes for CASSPTGGNEQFF.

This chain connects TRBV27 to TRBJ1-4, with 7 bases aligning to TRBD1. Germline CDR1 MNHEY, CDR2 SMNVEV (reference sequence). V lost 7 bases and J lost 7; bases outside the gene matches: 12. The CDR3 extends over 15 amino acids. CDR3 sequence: CASTRAETGFEKLFF. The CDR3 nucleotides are TGTGCCAGCACCCGTGCGGAGACAGGGTTTGAAAAACTGTTTTTT.

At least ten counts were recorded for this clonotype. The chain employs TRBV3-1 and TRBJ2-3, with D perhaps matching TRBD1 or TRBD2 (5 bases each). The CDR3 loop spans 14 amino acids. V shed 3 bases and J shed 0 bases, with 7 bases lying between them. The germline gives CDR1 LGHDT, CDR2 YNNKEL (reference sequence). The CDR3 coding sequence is TGTGCCAGCAGCCAGGGACCCAGCACAGATACGCAGTATTTT. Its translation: CASSQGPSTDTQYF.

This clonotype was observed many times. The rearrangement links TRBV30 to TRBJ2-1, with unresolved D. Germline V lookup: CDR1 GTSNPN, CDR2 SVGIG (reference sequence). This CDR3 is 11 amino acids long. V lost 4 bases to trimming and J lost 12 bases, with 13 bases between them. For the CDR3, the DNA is TGTGCCTGGACGGAGAAGCTGGGGCAGTTCTTC. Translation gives CAWTEKLGQFF.

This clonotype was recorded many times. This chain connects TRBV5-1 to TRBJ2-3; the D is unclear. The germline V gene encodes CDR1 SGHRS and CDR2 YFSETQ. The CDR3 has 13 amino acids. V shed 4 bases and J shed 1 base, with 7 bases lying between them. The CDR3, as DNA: TGCGCCAGCAGCCCACCCGGCACAGATACGCAGTATTTT. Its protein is CASSPPGTDTQYF. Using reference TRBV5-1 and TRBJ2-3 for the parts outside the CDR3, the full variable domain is KAGVTQTPRYLIKTRGQQVTLSCSPISGHRSVSWYQQTPGQGLQFLFEYFSETQRNKGNFPGRFSGRQFSNSRSEMNVSTLELGDSALYLCASSPPGTDTQYFGPGTRLTVL.

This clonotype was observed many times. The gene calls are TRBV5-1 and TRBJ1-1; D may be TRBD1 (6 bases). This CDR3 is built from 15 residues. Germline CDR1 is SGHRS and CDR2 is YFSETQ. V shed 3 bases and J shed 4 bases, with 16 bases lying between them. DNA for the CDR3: TGCGCCAGCAGCTCAATCGGGGGGGCTGGCACTGAAGCTTTCTTT. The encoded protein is CASSSIGGAGTEAFF. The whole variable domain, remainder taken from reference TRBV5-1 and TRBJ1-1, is KAGVTQTPRYLIKTRGQQVTLSCSPISGHRSVSWYQQTPGQGLQFLFEYFSETQRNKGNFPGRFSGRQFSNSRSEMNVSTLELGDSALYLCASSSIGGAGTEAFFGQGTRLTVV.

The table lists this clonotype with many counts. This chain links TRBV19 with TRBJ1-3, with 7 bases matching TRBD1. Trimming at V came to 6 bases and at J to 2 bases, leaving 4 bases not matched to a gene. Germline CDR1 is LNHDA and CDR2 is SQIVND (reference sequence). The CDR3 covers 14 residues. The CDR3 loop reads CASSHTGAGNTIYF. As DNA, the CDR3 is TGTGCCAGTAGCCACACAGGGGCTGGAAACACCATATATTTT.

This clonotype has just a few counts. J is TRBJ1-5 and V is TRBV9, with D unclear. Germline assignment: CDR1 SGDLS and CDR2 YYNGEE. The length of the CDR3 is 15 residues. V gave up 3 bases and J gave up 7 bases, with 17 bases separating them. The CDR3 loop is CASSEGSGLRQPQHF. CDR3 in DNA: TGTGCCAGCAGCGAGGGATCAGGCTTACGGCAGCCCCAGCATTTT.

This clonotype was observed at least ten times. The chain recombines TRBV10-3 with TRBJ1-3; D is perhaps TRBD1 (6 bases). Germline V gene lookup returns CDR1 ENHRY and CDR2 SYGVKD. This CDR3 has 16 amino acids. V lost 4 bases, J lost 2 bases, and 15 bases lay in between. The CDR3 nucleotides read TGTGCCATCAGTGCTCAGGGGTCGGTGGCTGGAAACACCATATATTTT. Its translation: CAISAQGSVAGNTIYF.

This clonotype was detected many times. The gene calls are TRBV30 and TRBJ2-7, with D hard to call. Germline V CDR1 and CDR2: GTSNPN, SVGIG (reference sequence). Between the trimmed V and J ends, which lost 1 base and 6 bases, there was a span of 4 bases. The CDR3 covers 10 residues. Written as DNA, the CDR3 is TGTGCCTGGAGTGATATCGAGCAGTACTTC. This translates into CAWSDIEQYF.

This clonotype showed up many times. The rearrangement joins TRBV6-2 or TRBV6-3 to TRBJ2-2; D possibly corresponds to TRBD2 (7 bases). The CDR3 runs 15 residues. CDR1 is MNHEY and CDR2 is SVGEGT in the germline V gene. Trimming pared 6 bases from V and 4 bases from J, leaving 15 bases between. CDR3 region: CASREGGPGTGELFF. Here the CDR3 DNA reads TGTGCCAGCAGAGAGGGGGGGCCGGGCACCGGGGAGCTGTTTTTT.

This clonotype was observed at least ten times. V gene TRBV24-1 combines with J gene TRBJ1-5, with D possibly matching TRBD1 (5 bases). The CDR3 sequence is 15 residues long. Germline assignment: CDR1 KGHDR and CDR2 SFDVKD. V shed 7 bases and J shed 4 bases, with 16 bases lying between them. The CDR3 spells CATSGHLTLNQPQHF. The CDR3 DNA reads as TGTGCCACCAGCGGACACTTAACCCTAAATCAGCCCCAGCATTTT.

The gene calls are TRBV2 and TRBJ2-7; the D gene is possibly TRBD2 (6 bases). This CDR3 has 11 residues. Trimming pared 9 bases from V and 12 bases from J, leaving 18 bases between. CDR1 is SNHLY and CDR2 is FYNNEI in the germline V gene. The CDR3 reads CASDVRGGPYF. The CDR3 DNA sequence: TGTGCCAGTGATGTTCGCGGAGGGCCGTACTTC.

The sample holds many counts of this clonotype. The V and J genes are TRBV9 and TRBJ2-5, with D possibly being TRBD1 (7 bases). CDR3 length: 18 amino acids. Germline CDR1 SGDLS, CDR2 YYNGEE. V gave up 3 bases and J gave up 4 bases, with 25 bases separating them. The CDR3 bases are TGTGCCAGCAGCGCGGAGGCCCCAGGGGGGCGCTTTGGAGAGACCCAGTACTTC. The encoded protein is CASSAEAPGGRFGETQYF.

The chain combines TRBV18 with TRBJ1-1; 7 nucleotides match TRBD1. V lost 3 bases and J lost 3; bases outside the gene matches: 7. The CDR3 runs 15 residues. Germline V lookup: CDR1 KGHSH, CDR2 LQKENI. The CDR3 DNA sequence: TGTGCCAGCTCACCGTTAGCAGGGGGAGACACTGAAGCTTTCTTT. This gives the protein CASSPLAGGDTEAFF.

CDR3 DNA: TGTGCCAGTAGTAGGGGTACTAGCGGGGGGCCCAGGAAAACCACAGATACGCAGTATTTT. Translating it yields CASSRGTSGGPRKTTDTQYF. The rearrangement links TRBV19 to TRBJ2-3; 12 positions agree with TRBD2. The junction had 16 bases not matched to a gene; V was cut back by 4 bases and J by 2 bases. The V gene's germline CDR1 is LNHDA and CDR2 SQIVND (reference sequence). This CDR3 is built from 20 residues.

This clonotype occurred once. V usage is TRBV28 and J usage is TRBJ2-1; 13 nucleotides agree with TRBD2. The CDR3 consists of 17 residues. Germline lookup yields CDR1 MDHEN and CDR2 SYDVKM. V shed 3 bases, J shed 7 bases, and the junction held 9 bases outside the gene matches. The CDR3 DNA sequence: TGTGCCAGCAGTTTTTTTTCAACTAGCGGGAGGGTTAATGAGCAGTTCTTC. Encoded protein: CASSFFSTSGRVNEQFF.